A selection of T cell receptor beta chains follows, all from one sample in a study of OX40 agonist ivuxolimab in advanced cancers. TCRdb's copy holds only in-frame clones and misses some; the assay was immunoSEQ multiplex PCR. The data hold around 40,000 clones, with approximately 88% observed a single time. The starting material was CD4+ or CD8+ T cells sorted from blood, obtained in a trial of the OX40 agonist ivuxolimab. These receptors were obtained from an adult with an advanced solid tumor such as melanoma, head and neck, liver or kidney cancer. CDR3s include the opening cysteine and the closing phenylalanine or tryptophan. The D gene is left open where the match is weak. Clone size is shown for a subset of rows, as once, few, many or a class of expanded clone.

v_call,clone_size,j_call,cdr3_length,d_call,cdr3_aa,cdr3_nt
TRBV2,NA,TRBJ2-3,14,NA,CASSEYAGSGTQYF,TGTGCCAGCAGTGAATACGCGGGGTCAGGTACGCAGTATTTT
TRBV5-1,NA,TRBJ2-7,13,TRBD1,CASRQGNSYEQYF,TGCGCCAGCAGACAGGGGAATTCCTACGAGCAGTACTTC
TRBV27,once,TRBJ2-2,14,NA,CASSAHYSAGELFF,TGTGCCAGCAGTGCACACTACTCAGCCGGGGAGCTGTTTTTT
TRBV5-8,NA,TRBJ1-2,14,NA,CASSHGPATGGYTF,TGTGCCAGCAGCCACGGCCCGGCAACGGGAGGCTACACCTTC
TRBV27,NA,TRBJ1-1,13,NA,CASSRGHFFEAFF,TGTGCCAGCAGCCGAGGACACTTCTTTGAAGCTTTCTTT
TRBV2,NA,TRBJ1-1,15,NA,CASRWEWGLNTEAFF,TGTGCCAGCAGGTGGGAGTGGGGTTTGAACACTGAAGCTTTCTTT
TRBV19,NA,TRBJ2-7,12,NA,CASSYSTYEQYF,TGTGCCAGTAGTTACAGTACCTACGAGCAGTACTTC
TRBV4-2,NA,TRBJ2-1,16,NA,CASSEESSTIYNEQFF,TGTGCCAGCAGCGAAGAAAGCTCTACAATATACAATGAGCAGTTCTTC
TRBV5-6,NA,TRBJ2-7,15,TRBD1,CASSTRDRGVYEQYF,TGTGCCAGCAGCACCCGGGACAGGGGTGTCTACGAGCAGTACTTC
TRBV27,NA,TRBJ2-1,15,NA,CASSSGPSSYNEQFF,TGTGCCAGCAGTAGCGGGCCCAGCTCCTACAATGAGCAGTTCTTC
TRBV28,NA,TRBJ2-1,15,TRBD2,CASRSGLVGRNEQFF,TGTGCCAGCAGATCAGGACTAGTGGGGAGGAATGAGCAGTTCTTC
TRBV6-5,NA,TRBJ1-5,15,NA,CASRARGGYNQPQHF,TGTGCCAGCAGGGCCCGGGGAGGGTACAATCAGCCCCAGCATTTT
TRBV19,once,TRBJ2-3,18,TRBD2,CASSIEGTSGWTTDTQYF,TGTGCCAGTAGTATTGAAGGGACTAGCGGGTGGACCACAGATACGCAGTATTTT
TRBV2,NA,TRBJ2-7,13,NA,CASSQNWGYEQYF,TGTGCCAGCAGCCAAAACTGGGGCTACGAGCAGTACTTC
TRBV29-1,NA,TRBJ1-2,13,NA,CSVESGTGYGYTF,TGCAGCGTTGAAAGCGGCACTGGCTATGGCTACACCTTC
TRBV6-5,few,TRBJ1-5,15,NA,CASRPEVGSNQPQHF,TGTGCCAGCAGACCGGAAGTGGGGAGCAATCAGCCCCAGCATTTT
TRBV7-6,NA,TRBJ2-3,14,TRBD1,CASSFDTGADTQYF,TGTGCCAGCAGCTTTGATACAGGGGCAGATACGCAGTATTTT
TRBV19,NA,TRBJ2-1,14,TRBD1,CASSLTGAKGEQFF,TGTGCCAGTAGTCTGACAGGGGCTAAAGGTGAGCAGTTCTTC
TRBV9,NA,TRBJ2-3,13,NA,CASSVGDTDTQYF,TGTGCCAGCAGCGTAGGAGACACAGATACGCAGTATTTT
TRBV9,NA,TRBJ2-2,13,NA,CASKILGTGELFF,TGTGCCAGCAAAATATTGGGCACCGGGGAGCTGTTTTTT
TRBV5-4,NA,TRBJ2-1,16,TRBD2,CASSSDLAGVGNEQFF,TGTGCCAGCAGCTCGGACCTAGCGGGAGTCGGCAATGAGCAGTTCTTC
TRBV10-3,NA,TRBJ1-3,14,NA,CAIGGVVSGNTIYF,TGTGCCATCGGGGGAGTAGTCTCTGGAAACACCATATATTTT
TRBV5-1,few,TRBJ2-7,14,TRBD1,CASSWGTGGDEQYF,TGCGCCAGCAGCTGGGGGACAGGGGGTGACGAGCAGTACTTC
TRBV6-5,NA,TRBJ2-7,11,NA,CASTAGIEQYF,TGTGCCAGCACGGCAGGGATCGAGCAGTACTTC
TRBV11-3,NA,TRBJ2-5,14,NA,CASSLDRGFETQYF,TGTGCCAGCAGCTTAGACCGAGGGTTCGAGACCCAGTACTTC
TRBV27,NA,TRBJ2-1,13,NA,CASSLSAYNEQFF,TGTGCCAGCAGTTTATCGGCCTACAATGAGCAGTTCTTC
TRBV2,NA,TRBJ2-7,15,NA,CASSEKVSTPYEQYF,TGTGCCAGCAGTGAAAAGGTCAGCACTCCCTACGAGCAGTACTTC
TRBV5-4,NA,TRBJ1-2,15,TRBD1,CASSPGQGWGSGYTF,TGTGCCAGCAGCCCGGGACAGGGTTGGGGAAGTGGCTACACCTTC
TRBV6-5,NA,TRBJ2-1,12,NA,CASSEILNEQFF,TGTGCCAGCAGTGAGATTCTCAATGAGCAGTTCTTC
TRBV7-9,once,TRBJ1-5,12,NA,CASSLGTQPQHF,TGTGCCAGCAGCTTAGGGACCCAGCCCCAGCATTTT
TRBV29-1,NA,TRBJ1-5,15,NA,CSVDWREYSNQPQHF,TGCAGCGTTGATTGGAGGGAGTATAGCAATCAGCCCCAGCATTTT
TRBV27,once,TRBJ2-2,14,TRBD1,CASSPGTGNGELFF,TGTGCCAGCAGTCCCGGGACAGGGAACGGGGAGCTGTTTTTT
TRBV6-5,few,TRBJ1-1,13,NA,CASSYSGGTEAFF,TGTGCCAGCAGTTACTCGGGGGGCACTGAAGCTTTCTTT
TRBV21-1,NA,TRBJ1-1,17,NA,CASSKTRRGTMNTEAFF,TGTGCCAGCAGCAAAACCCGCCGGGGAACTATGAACACTGAAGCTTTCTTT
TRBV7-9,NA,TRBJ1-6,14,TRBD1,CASSFGTGFSPLHF,TGTGCCAGCAGCTTTGGGACAGGGTTCTCACCCCTCCACTTT
TRBV28,NA,TRBJ1-2,13,NA,CASSYAGLGGYTF,TGTGCCAGCAGTTACGCGGGACTCGGGGGCTACACCTTC
TRBV29-1,NA,TRBJ2-7,13,NA,CSVTGSFTYEQYF,TGCAGCGTAACAGGGTCATTCACCTACGAGCAGTACTTC
TRBV27,NA,TRBJ1-4,16,NA,CASSPRGRGAREKLFF,TGTGCCAGCAGTCCCAGGGGTAGGGGGGCGAGAGAAAAACTGTTTTTT
TRBV19,few,TRBJ2-7,15,TRBD1,CASSFTPTGQYEQYF,TGTGCCAGTAGTTTTACACCGACAGGGCAGTACGAGCAGTACTTC
TRBV23-1,NA,TRBJ1-1,17,TRBD1,CASSHREKGAGTDEAFF,TGCGCCAGCAGTCATCGGGAAAAGGGGGCGGGAACGGATGAAGCTTTCTTT